This T cell receptor beta chain was found in a study of Graves' ophthalmopathy and Graves' hyperthyroidism. Study outcomes and limitations: Ophthalmopathy versus stable hyperthyroidism: 13-signature model gave less than 90% sensitivity, less than 82% specificity. Blood also carried most expanded thyroid clonotypes exceeding 0.001 frequency.

Active ophthalmopathy (CAS at least 3, NOSPECS at least 4), lasting under 3 months. PBMCs had their origin in fresh peripheral blood (approximately 9.9 ml). There are 16 residues in the CDR3. The ends were cut back, 0 bases at V and 1 base at J, with 7 bases in the middle. Germline CDR1 is LNHNV and CDR2 is YYDKDF (reference sequence). This clonotype was detected a few times. The antigen is undetermined. RNA transcripts yielded amplified TCR beta CDR3 regions. The authors performed first-round RT-PCR with HTBI primers and then a second-round multiplex PCR. MiXCR, applied by TCRdb to the multiplex PCR reads, yields one record per CDR3 protein. The sample lists 170,000 or so distinct CDR3 sequences, less than 45% occurring once.

The sequenced sample was peripheral blood. The chain uses TRBV15 and TRBJ2-6; D not certain. The receptor comes from a woman in her forties with Graves' ophthalmopathy. In DNA form, the CDR3 reads TGTGCCACCAGCAGAGATTTAGAGTCTGGGGCCAACGTCCTGACTTTC. Encoded protein: CATSRDLESGANVLTF.